This T cell receptor beta chain was profiled in a study of blood T cell repertoires in COVID-19 (dated by TCRdb to about 2020). About the study as a whole: Samples covering the acute and convalescent phases of COVID-19 were provided by collaborators in the United States, Italy and Spain. The prospective study material was composed of cDNA or gDNA derived from T cells, B-cell-depleted T cells, or PBMCs. The dataset comprised deeply sampled blood TCRbeta repertoires from subjects exposed to, actively infected with, or recovered from COVID-19. The repertoires were released in a freely available public database intended as a resource for research on the immune response to SARS-CoV-2. Samples came from the ongoing ImmuneRACE study (first 160 participants) plus 1,254 subjects from 6 global collaborators. Sample metadata almost always included a de-identified subject ID, COVID-19 status, age in years and sex. Where available, HLA class I and class II types were taken from metadata supplied by the sample provider and were not determined by assay-based typing.

Results and caveats for the whole study, not just this receptor: How much clinical and demographic metadata was included differed by source and by participant, and the metadata was provided uncurated.

Enrolling through a virtual design, the prospective study's participants ranged in age from roughly 18 to 89 years and lived across more than 20 United States geographic areas. In the prospective study, cohorts were assigned on the basis of participant-reported clinical history obtained from a screening survey and a study questionnaire. Recovered participants in ImmuneRACE Cohort 3 were defined as having two consecutive negative NP/OP PCR tests, clearance from a healthcare professional, or resolution of symptoms. In the prospective study, whole blood, serum and a nasopharyngeal or oropharyngeal swab were collected from each participant by mobile phlebotomists. Over an approximately 2-month period, participants in the prospective study had the option of providing additional blood draws and questionnaires. Before DNA extraction, blood samples from the prospective study were shipped at room temperature or frozen.

A word on this clone: No antigen is known for it. It has no much larger one-base neighbor in the sample; base qualities were not kept.

Inclusive of the bounding cysteine and phenylalanine, the CDR3 is 12 residues long. The retained sequence is limited to the CDR3, 36 bases, with the frame set at the first base. Sequences SGHKS (CDR1) and YYEKEE (CDR2) are obtained from the germline V gene (reference sequence). V loses 2 bases of germline sequence and J loses 6 bases, and the interval between the two ends is 8 bases. The immunoSEQ Assay, a bias-controlled multiplex PCR, was used to amplify TCRbeta CDR3 regions from genomic DNA. The original methods were these. Nucleated cell counts per sample were estimated from amplification of reference gene primers within the assay. To quantify the absolute abundance of each unique TCRbeta CDR3 rearrangement, sequence reads were collapsed and filtered. For each sample, productive Simpson clonality was calculated by taking the square root of Simpson's diversity index across productive rearrangements. TCRdb re-hosts the immuneACCESS table, in-frame sequences only. Its copies lack some clones; in the studies checked, an unresolved V gene accounts for under half of them, and the cause for the rest is not known. V, J and clone size reflect that table, while D and trimming were determined from the DNA. Across this sample there are more than 200,000 clones, with 85% to 90% seen only once. The top ten hold roughly 3.7% of the sample.

Rearrangement joined TRBV5-5 to TRBJ2-5; tentative D gene TRBD2, with 5 bases matching. Material: PBMCs or T cells enriched from blood (not recorded which). The receptor comes from a woman aged 25 to 39 who had recovered from COVID-19. CDR3 protein: CASSFDGKTQYF. The base sequence is TGTGCCAGCAGCTTTGACGGGAAGACCCAGTACTTC.